These 13 T cell receptor beta chains originate from one sample sequenced in a study of breast tumors, draining lymph nodes, adjacent tissues. TCRdb analysed the multiplex PCR reads with MiXCR anew, one entry per CDR3 protein. Of 20,000 to 25,000 distinct CDR3 sequences listed, roughly 50% were seen once; the top ten hold less than 9.5%. The sample taken for sequencing was breast tumor tissue. The origin of the receptors is a female donor with breast cancer. Some clones in this sample may be carry-over from other donors' samples.

This clonotype was detected many times. The rearrangement links TRBV5-6 to TRBJ2-1; tentatively, D is TRBD2 (6 bases). The CDR3 consists of 15 residues. CDR1 is SGHDT, CDR2 YYEEEE, per germline. With 6 bases removed from V and 6 bases from J, the gap between germline ends came to 19 bases. This CDR3 is CASTFQRVRFNEQFF. In DNA form, the CDR3 reads TGTGCCAGCACCTTCCAGCGGGTCCGCTTCAATGAGCAGTTCTTC.

This chain links TRBV20-1 with TRBJ1-1; the D gene is possibly TRBD1 (5 bases). CDR3 size: 11 residues. Germline V lookup: CDR1 DFQATT, CDR2 SNEGSKA (reference sequence). V dropped 2 bases and J dropped 12 bases, with 13 bases sitting between them. CDR3 loop: CSARQGGETFF. CDR3 DNA sequence: TGCAGTGCTAGACAGGGTGGTGAGACTTTCTTT.

A remark on this clonotype: Since the CDR3 does not end with the conserved phenylalanine or tryptophan, this likely comes from a read error. The gene calls are TRBV5-1 and TRBJ2-1; D is possibly TRBD2 (6 bases). Germline values: CDR1 SGHRS, CDR2 YFSETQ. CDR3 length: 14 amino acids. The CDR3: CASKNSGSYNKQFL. The CDR3 region has the DNA TGCGCCAGCAAAAATAGCGGCTCCTACAATAAGCAGTTCCTC.

The V call is TRBV29-1, the J call TRBJ1-2; the match to TRBD1 covers 7 bases. V shed 5 bases and J 3 bases; nucleotides not matched to a gene: 12. This CDR3 region has 15 residues. Per germline, CDR1 SQVTM and CDR2 ANQGSEA. The CDR3 region is CSVYGTAGHHYGYTF. CDR3 DNA: TGCAGCGTTTACGGGACAGCGGGACATCACTATGGCTACACCTTC.

This clonotype has a count of ten or more. A much bigger clone sits one base away, suggesting this may be a read error. The J gene is TRBJ2-2, the V gene TRBV6-4; no reliable D call. V lost 4 bases and J lost 4, with 7 bases in between. Per germline, CDR1 MRHNA and CDR2 SNTAGT. This CDR3 contains 13 residues. The chain's CDR3 is CASSARRTGELFF. CDR3 in DNA: TGTGCCAGCAGTGCTCGGCGCACCGGGGAGCTGTTTTTT.

This clonotype occurred many times. This chain connects TRBV14 to TRBJ2-2; D gene unclear. V lost 5 bases and J 6 bases, leaving 7 bases between the germline ends. The CDR3 consists of 12 residues. Germline V gives CDR1 SGHDN, CDR2 FVKESK. The CDR3 DNA is TGTGCCAGCAGCTTCTCGGCCGGGGAGCTGTTTTTT. It encodes CASSFSAGELFF.

The table lists this clonotype with a few counts. V usage is TRBV19 and J usage is TRBJ2-1, with 9 bases aligning to TRBD1. The CDR3 length is 14 residues. Trimming removed 7 bases from V and 5 bases from J; junction bases left unmatched: 6. Germline lookup yields CDR1 LNHDA and CDR2 SQIVND (reference sequence). CDR3 nucleotide sequence: TGTGCCAGTACCCGGACAGGGGAGAACAATGAGCAGTTCTTC. Its protein product is CASTRTGENNEQFF.

The chain combines TRBV29-1 with TRBJ1-2; 10 bases map to TRBD1. In germline, CDR1 is SQVTM, CDR2 ANQGSEA. The CDR3 loop spans 15 amino acids. The trim removed 6 bases at V and 3 bases at J, leaving 10 bases unmatched. The CDR3 sequence is CSVPGQGFLDYGYTF. Here the CDR3 DNA reads TGCAGCGTCCCGGGACAGGGGTTTTTGGACTATGGCTACACCTTC.

The chain couples TRBV20-1 to TRBJ2-2, with D tentatively TRBD2 (5 bases). CDR3 length: 10 amino acids. Germline CDR1 is DFQATT and CDR2 is SNEGSKA (reference sequence). V was trimmed by 5 bases and J by 7 bases, leaving 5 bases between them. The CDR3 is CSAEGGELFF. In DNA, the CDR3 is TGCAGTGCTGAGGGCGGGGAGCTGTTTTTT.

This clonotype was picked up one time. A single base separates this from a much larger clone, so it may be a read error. J is TRBJ2-5 and V is TRBV3-1; 9 nucleotides match TRBD2. The CDR3 is made up of 15 amino acids. CDR1 is LGHDT and CDR2 is YNNKEL in the germline V gene (reference sequence). The V gene end was trimmed by 4 bases and the J gene end by 11 bases; junction bases not matched to a gene: 14. The CDR3: CASSPRSGRFFEQYF. CDR3 bases: TGTGCCAGCAGCCCCCGGAGCGGGAGGTTCTTTGAGCAGTACTTC.

The chain employs TRBV15 and TRBJ2-5, with TRBD2 matching over 12 bases. V lost 7 bases, J lost 2 bases, and 20 bases stayed unmatched. CDR1 is LNHNV, CDR2 YYDKDF, per germline (reference sequence). The CDR3 runs 20 residues. CDR3 sequence: CATMSWGLAGGFAAQETQYF. CDR3 nucleotides: TGTGCCACCATGTCGTGGGGGCTAGCGGGAGGGTTTGCGGCACAAGAGACCCAGTACTTC. The complete variable domain, with remaining parts taken from reference TRBV15 and TRBJ2-5, reads DAMVIQNPRYQVTQFGKPVTLSCSQTLNHNVMYWYQQKSSQAPKLLFHYYDKDFNNEADTPDNFQSRRPNTSFCFLDIRSPGLGDTAMYLCATMSWGLAGGFAAQETQYFGPGTRLLVL.

This clonotype has a single count. The V and J genes are TRBV4-2 and TRBJ1-5; the D gene is possibly TRBD1 (5 bases). Trimming took off 2 bases at V and 14 bases at J, with 16 bases between the two ends. CDR3 length equals 13 residues. Per germline, CDR1 LGHNA and CDR2 YNFKEQ. CDR3 residues: CASSQTAGRDEHF. The CDR3 bases are TGTGCCAGCAGCCAAACCGCGGGGAGGGACGAGCATTTT.

The rearrangement uses TRBV7-8 and TRBJ2-3; 7 bases are shared with TRBD2. Trimming took 0 bases from V and 6 from J; bases not matched to a gene: 0. The CDR3 extends over 13 amino acids. CDR1 and CDR2 (germline): SGHVS, FQNEAQ. This chain's CDR3 is CASSLASGDTQYF. DNA of the CDR3: TGTGCCAGCAGCTTAGCTAGCGGGGATACGCAGTATTTT.